The TCR beta chain under discussion was sequenced for a study of T cells in Graves' hyperthyroidism and ophthalmopathy. Study outcomes and limitations: The model anticipated ophthalmopathy a median around six months pre-onset. Appearing also in blood were most of the thyroid clonotypes expanded above 0.001.

Concerning this clonotype: The antigen remains unidentified.

The V and J ends lost 2 bases and 8 bases respectively, with 9 bases between them. Looked up from germline, CDR1 is SQVTM and CDR2 is ANQGSEA. This CDR3 comprises 11 residues. RNA transcripts provided the source from which TCR beta CDR3 regions were amplified. The TCR CDR3 was amplified in a first-round RT-PCR using the HTBI primer set. TCRdb redid the calling of the multiplex PCR reads with MiXCR, one entry per CDR3 protein. The sample lists about 580,000 distinct CDR3 sequences, 40% to 55% occurring once. Patients aged 18 to 65 had newly diagnosed hyperthyroidism lasting under 2 months. Lactation, pregnancy, other autoimmune disease or uncontrolled infection excluded patients.

The specimen sequenced was peripheral blood or thyroid tissue (not recorded which). The sequence was obtained from a woman under 30 with Graves' hyperthyroidism. The chain recombines TRBV29-1 with TRBJ1-1, with D maybe TRBD1 (6 bases). The CDR3 nucleotides are TGCAGCGTTGAAAGGGGGGACGAAGCTTTCTTT. Residues: CSVERGDEAFF.